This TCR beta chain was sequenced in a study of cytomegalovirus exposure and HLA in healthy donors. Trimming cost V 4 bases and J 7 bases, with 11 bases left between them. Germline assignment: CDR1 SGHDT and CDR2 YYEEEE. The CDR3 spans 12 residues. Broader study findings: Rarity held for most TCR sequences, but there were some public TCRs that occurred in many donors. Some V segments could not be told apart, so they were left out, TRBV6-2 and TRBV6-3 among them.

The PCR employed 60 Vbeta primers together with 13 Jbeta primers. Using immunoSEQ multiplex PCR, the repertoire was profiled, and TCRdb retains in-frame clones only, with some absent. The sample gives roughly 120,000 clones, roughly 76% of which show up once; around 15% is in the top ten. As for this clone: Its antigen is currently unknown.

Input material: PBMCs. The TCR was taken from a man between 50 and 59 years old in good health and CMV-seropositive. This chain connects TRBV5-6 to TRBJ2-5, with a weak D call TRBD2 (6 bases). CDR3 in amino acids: CASSPGDLTQYF. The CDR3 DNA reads TGTGCCAGCAGCCCGGGGGATTTGACCCAGTACTTC.